Listed below are T cell receptor beta chains from one sample, sequenced in a study of cytotoxic CD8 clonotypes in ibrutinib-treated CLL. Assay used: immunoSEQ multiplex PCR; TCRdb lists only in-frame clones, some missing. Of tens of thousands of clones detected, 45% to 50% appear once; the ten largest clones hold under 20%. Sequenced here: PBMCs, sampled before ibrutinib treatment. Every receptor here comes from a human donor with chronic lymphocytic leukemia. CDR3s include the opening cysteine and the closing phenylalanine or tryptophan. A D gene is named only where the DNA matches it firmly. Rows give clone size only sometimes, using once, few, many, or a class for an expanded clone.

j_gene	d_gene	v_gene	abundance	CDR3nt	CDR3aa
TRBJ1-5	TRBD1	TRBV5-6	few	TGTGCCAGCAGCTCCGGACAGGGGGCGGGTCAGCCCCAGCATTTT	CASSSGQGAGQPQHF
TRBJ2-3	-	TRBV5-6	-	TGTGCCAGCAGCTTGCAGGGAGAAGGAGTGCTAGGCACAGATACGCAGTATTTT	CASSLQGEGVLGTDTQYF
TRBJ1-6	TRBD1	TRBV2	few	TGTGCCAGCCCGATGGGGACAGGGGTCTCACCCCTCCACTTT	CASPMGTGVSPLHF
TRBJ2-6	-	TRBV28	few	TGTGCCAGCAGGCAATCTGGGGCCAACGTCCTGACTTTC	CASRQSGANVLTF
TRBJ2-6	TRBD1	TRBV7-7	few	TGTGCTAGCAGCCCCGGGACAGATTTAGCCGGGGCCAACGTCCTGACTTTC	CASSPGTDLAGANVLTF
TRBJ1-4	TRBD1	TRBV5-1	-	TGCGCCAGCAGCCGGACAGGGGAGGATGAAAAACTGTTTTTT	CASSRTGEDEKLFF
TRBJ2-2	-	TRBV7-7	few	TGTGCTAGCAGCCCCGACACCACGAACACCGGGGAGCTGTTTTTT	CASSPDTTNTGELFF
TRBJ2-1	TRBD1	TRBV5-1	-	TGCGCCAGCAGCTTGGGAGGGGGCCAGGGCCAGGTTGAGCAGTTCTTC	CASSLGGGQGQVEQFF
TRBJ1-1	-	TRBV27	-	TGTGCCAGCAGTTTACAGCAAACAGGGCGCACTGAAGCTTTCTTT	CASSLQQTGRTEAFF
TRBJ1-1	-	TRBV10-3	-	TGTGCCATCGCTGACAGATCGAACACTGAAGCTTTCTTT	CAIADRSNTEAFF
TRBJ1-2	-	TRBV6-1	-	TGTGCCAGCCTAAGACCATCAACGGCTAATGGCTACACCTTC	CASLRPSTANGYTF
TRBJ1-5	-	TRBV6-4	once	TGTGCCAGCAGGGGGACTGAGATTGATCAGCCCCAGCATTTT	CASRGTEIDQPQHF
TRBJ1-5	-	TRBV2	-	TGTGCCAGCAGGCCTAGCAATCAGCCCCAGCATTTT	CASRPSNQPQHF
TRBJ1-5	-	TRBV7-9	-	TGTGCCAGCAGCTCCTCACCCAATCAGCCCCAGCATTTT	CASSSSPNQPQHF
TRBJ2-7	-	TRBV19	few	TGTGCCACCAGAGGGTCTGGACGGTACGAGCAGTACTTC	CATRGSGRYEQYF
TRBJ2-7	TRBD1	TRBV19	-	TGTGCCAGTCGGCGGATGGGACAGGTCTCCTACGAGCAGTACTTC	CASRRMGQVSYEQYF
TRBJ2-7	-	TRBV5-4	-	TGTGCCAGCAGCTTGGCCTCGGGGTTCTCCTACGAGCAGTACTTC	CASSLASGFSYEQYF
TRBJ1-4	-	TRBV7-6	few	TGTGCCAGCAGCCTGGGCGCCCGAGAAAAACTGTTTTTT	CASSLGAREKLFF
TRBJ2-3	TRBD1	TRBV5-1	-	TGCGCCAGCAGCTTGGACGCGACAGGGGTGCCAGATACGCAGTATTTT	CASSLDATGVPDTQYF
TRBJ2-3	TRBD1	TRBV29-1	-	TGCAGCGTTGAAACAGGGGGCGTAGATACGCAGTATTTT	CSVETGGVDTQYF
TRBJ2-7	-	TRBV30	-	TGTGCCTGGAGTGTATTCTTTGGAGAGGAGGGTTCCTACGAGCAGTACTTC	CAWSVFFGEEGSYEQYF
TRBJ2-1	TRBD1	TRBV7-3	-	TGTGCCAGCAGCTTAATTCAGGGGGCCAACTACAATGAGCAGTTCTTC	CASSLIQGANYNEQFF
TRBJ1-3	TRBD1	TRBV7-9	-	TGTGCCAGCAGCGAGACAGGGCTGTCTGGAAACACCATATATTTT	CASSETGLSGNTIYF
TRBJ1-6	TRBD1	TRBV9	-	TGTGCCAGCAGCGTAGTGGAGGCAGGGGGCGATTCACCCCTCCACTTT	CASSVVEAGGDSPLHF
TRBJ2-2	-	TRBV10-3	-	TGTGCCATCAGTGAAAGGGGGGCCGTAAACACCGGGGAGCTGTTTTTT	CAISERGAVNTGELFF
TRBJ2-7	-	TRBV23-1	-	TGCGCCAGCACCCTCTACGAGCAGTACTTC	CASTLYEQYF
TRBJ2-5	TRBD2	TRBV5-4	-	TGTGCCAGCAGCTTGCGGCTAGCGGGGCAAGAGACCCAGTACTTC	CASSLRLAGQETQYF
TRBJ1-2	-	TRBV7-9	-	TGTGCCAGCAGCTTGGGCACGGGGGCCTCTGGCTATGGCTACACCTTC	CASSLGTGASGYGYTF
TRBJ2-6	-	TRBV7-3	-	TGTGCCAGCAGCTTAAGTGCATACTCTGGGGCCAACGTCCTGACTTTC	CASSLSAYSGANVLTF
TRBJ1-3	-	TRBV4-1	-	TGCGCCAGCAGCCGCATTGAGGGTTCTGGAAACACCATATATTTT	CASSRIEGSGNTIYF
TRBJ1-1	-	TRBV28	-	TGTGCCAGCAGTCCCCGGGGCCAAATTGAAGCTTTCTTT	CASSPRGQIEAFF
TRBJ1-6	-	TRBV7-8	-	TGTGCCAGCAGCTTAGTTGCTGGAAATTCACCCCTCCACTTT	CASSLVAGNSPLHF
TRBJ1-6	-	TRBV6-5	-	TGTGCCAGCAGTTACGGGCCCGGTGGCGATTCACCCCTCCACTTT	CASSYGPGGDSPLHF
TRBJ2-1	-	TRBV5-1	-	TGCGCCAGCAGTATGCTGCGGAATGAGCAGTTCTTC	CASSMLRNEQFF
TRBJ1-1	-	TRBV4-1	-	TGCGCCAGCAGCCAAGATATGACGGCCGGTAGCACTGAAGCTTTCTTT	CASSQDMTAGSTEAFF
TRBJ1-1	-	TRBV15	-	TGTGCCACCAGCAGAGTCGGCCTATCGAACACTGAAGCTTTCTTT	CATSRVGLSNTEAFF
TRBJ2-5	-	TRBV27	few	TGTGCCAGCAGTTTAGCGTACCAAGAGACCCAGTACTTC	CASSLAYQETQYF
TRBJ2-5	TRBD2	TRBV9	-	TGTGCCAGCAGCGCGGGGACTAGCGGGGGGCTCCAAGAGACCCAGTACTTC	CASSAGTSGGLQETQYF
TRBJ1-5	TRBD1	TRBV19	-	TGTGCCACCGCGGGACAGGCAATCGGCAATCAGCCCCAGCATTTT	CATAGQAIGNQPQHF
TRBJ1-6	TRBD1	TRBV10-3	once	TGTGCCAGTACCCGGGACAGGGATTCACCCCTCCACTTT	CASTRDRDSPLHF
TRBJ2-2	TRBD1	TRBV9	few	TGTGCCAGCAGCGTAGAGGTTGACAGGGTCCCCAACACCGGGGAGCTGTTTTTT	CASSVEVDRVPNTGELFF
TRBJ2-7	-	TRBV11-2	-	TGTGCCAGCCGCGATCCCCGGCACGAGCAGTACTTC	CASRDPRHEQYF
TRBJ2-2	-	TRBV10-3	-	TGTGCCATCACTGGGGCAGGGAATACCGGGGAGCTGTTTTTT	CAITGAGNTGELFF
TRBJ2-1	-	TRBV7-3	few	TGTGCCAGCAGCTTAAGGCAGGTGGGTGAGCAGTTCTTC	CASSLRQVGEQFF